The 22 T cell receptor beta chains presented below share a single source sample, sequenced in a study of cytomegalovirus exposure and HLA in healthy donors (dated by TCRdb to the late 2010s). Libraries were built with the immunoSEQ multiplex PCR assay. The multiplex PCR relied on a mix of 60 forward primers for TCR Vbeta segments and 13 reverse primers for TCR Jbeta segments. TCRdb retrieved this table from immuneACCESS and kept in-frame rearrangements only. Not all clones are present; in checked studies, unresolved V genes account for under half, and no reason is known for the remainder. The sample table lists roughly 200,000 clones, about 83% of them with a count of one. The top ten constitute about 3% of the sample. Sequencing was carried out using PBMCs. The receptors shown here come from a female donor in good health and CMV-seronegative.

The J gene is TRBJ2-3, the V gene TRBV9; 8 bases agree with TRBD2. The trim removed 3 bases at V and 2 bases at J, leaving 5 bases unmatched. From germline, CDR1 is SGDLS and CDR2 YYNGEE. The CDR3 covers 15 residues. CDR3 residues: CASSEAGALTDTQYF. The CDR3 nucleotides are TGTGCCAGCAGCGAAGCGGGGGCCCTCACAGATACGCAGTATTTT. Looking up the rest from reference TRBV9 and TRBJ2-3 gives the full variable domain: DSGVTQTPKHLITATGQRVTLRCSPRSGDLSVYWYQQSLDQGLQFLIQYYNGEERAKGNILERFSAQQFPDLHSELNLSSLELGDSALYFCASSEAGALTDTQYFGPGTRLTVL.

CDR3 loop: CASGLVLGGEAFF. In nucleotides, the CDR3 is TGTGCTAGTGGTTTGGTTCTAGGGGGTGAAGCTTTCTTT. The rearrangement links TRBV12-5 to TRBJ1-1, with D possibly matching TRBD1 (6 bases). The V end lost 0 bases, the J end lost 7 bases, and 9 bases lay between the germline ends. Germline V CDR1 and CDR2: LGHNT, FRNRAP. This CDR3 region has 13 residues.

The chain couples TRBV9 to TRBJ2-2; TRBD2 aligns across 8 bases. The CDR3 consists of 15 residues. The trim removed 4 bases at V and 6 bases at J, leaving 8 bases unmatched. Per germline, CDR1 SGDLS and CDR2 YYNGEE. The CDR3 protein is CASSFAGGGAGELFF. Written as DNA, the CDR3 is TGTGCCAGCAGCTTCGCGGGGGGCGGGGCCGGGGAGCTGTTTTTT.

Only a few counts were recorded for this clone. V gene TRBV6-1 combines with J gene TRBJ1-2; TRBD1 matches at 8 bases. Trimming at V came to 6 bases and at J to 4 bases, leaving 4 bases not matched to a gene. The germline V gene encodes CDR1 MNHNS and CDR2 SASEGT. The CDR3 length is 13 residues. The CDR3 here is CASSAGTGYGYTF. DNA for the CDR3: TGTGCCAGCAGCGCCGGGACAGGCTATGGCTACACCTTC.

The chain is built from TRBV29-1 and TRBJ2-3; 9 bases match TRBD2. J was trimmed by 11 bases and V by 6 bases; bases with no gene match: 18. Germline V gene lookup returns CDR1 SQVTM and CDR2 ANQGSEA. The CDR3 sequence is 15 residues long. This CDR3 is CSVEPMEREVGLQYF. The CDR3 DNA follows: TGCAGCGTGGAACCCATGGAGCGGGAGGTCGGTTTGCAGTATTTT.

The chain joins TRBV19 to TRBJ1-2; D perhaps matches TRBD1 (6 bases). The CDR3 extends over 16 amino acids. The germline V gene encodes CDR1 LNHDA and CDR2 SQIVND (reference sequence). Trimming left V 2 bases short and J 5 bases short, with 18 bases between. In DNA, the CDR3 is TGTGCCAGTAGTATAAAATCAGGGGATCTTTGGTATGGCTACACCTTC. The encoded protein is CASSIKSGDLWYGYTF.

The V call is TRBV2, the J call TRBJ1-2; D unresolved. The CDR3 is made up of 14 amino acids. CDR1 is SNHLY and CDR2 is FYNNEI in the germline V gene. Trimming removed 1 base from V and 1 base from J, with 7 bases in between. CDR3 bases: TGTGCCAGCAGTGAAGGCGGGGTTAACTATGGCTACACCTTC. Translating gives CASSEGGVNYGYTF.

The CDR3, as DNA: TGCAGCGTTGAATTCCCCCGGACTAGCGGGAGATCCTACGAGCAGTACTTC. Translating gives CSVEFPRTSGRSYEQYF. This chain joins TRBV29-1 and TRBJ2-7; TRBD2 matches 13 bases. The CDR3 consists of 17 residues. Germline V lookup: CDR1 SQVTM, CDR2 ANQGSEA. Trimming took 2 bases from V and 1 from J; bases not matched to a gene: 8.

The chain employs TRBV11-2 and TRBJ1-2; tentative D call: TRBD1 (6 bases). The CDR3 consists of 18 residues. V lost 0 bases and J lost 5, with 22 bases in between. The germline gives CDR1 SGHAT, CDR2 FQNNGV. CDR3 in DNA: TGTGCCAGCAGCTTAGATTTTGGGAGACAGGTGCATGGGTATGGCTACACCTTC. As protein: CASSLDFGRQVHGYGYTF.

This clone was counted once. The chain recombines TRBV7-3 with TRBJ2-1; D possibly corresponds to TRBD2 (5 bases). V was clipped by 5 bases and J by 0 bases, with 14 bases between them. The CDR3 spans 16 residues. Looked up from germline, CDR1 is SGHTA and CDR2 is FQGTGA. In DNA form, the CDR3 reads TGTGCCAGCAGCGAGAAGACGGGGAGCTCCTACAATGAGCAGTTCTTC. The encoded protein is CASSEKTGSSYNEQFF.

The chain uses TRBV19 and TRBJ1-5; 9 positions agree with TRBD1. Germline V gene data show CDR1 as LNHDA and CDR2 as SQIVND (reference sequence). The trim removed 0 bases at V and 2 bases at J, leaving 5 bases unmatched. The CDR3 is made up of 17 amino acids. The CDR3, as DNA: TGTGCCAGTAGTATAGATGTAAGACAGGGGGGCAATCAGCCCCAGCATTTT. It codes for CASSIDVRQGGNQPQHF.

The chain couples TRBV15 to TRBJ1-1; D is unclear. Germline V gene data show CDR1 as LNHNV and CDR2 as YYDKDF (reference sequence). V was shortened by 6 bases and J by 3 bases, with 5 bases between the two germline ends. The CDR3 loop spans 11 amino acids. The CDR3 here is CATRNYTEAFF. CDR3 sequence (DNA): TGTGCCACCAGAAACTACACTGAAGCTTTCTTT.

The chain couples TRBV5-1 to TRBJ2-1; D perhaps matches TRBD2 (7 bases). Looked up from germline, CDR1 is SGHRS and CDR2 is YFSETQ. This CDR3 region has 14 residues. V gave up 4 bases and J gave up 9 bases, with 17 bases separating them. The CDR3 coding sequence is TGCGCCAGCAGCCTGGAAGGGGGGGACGTTGAGCAGTTCTTC. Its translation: CASSLEGGDVEQFF.

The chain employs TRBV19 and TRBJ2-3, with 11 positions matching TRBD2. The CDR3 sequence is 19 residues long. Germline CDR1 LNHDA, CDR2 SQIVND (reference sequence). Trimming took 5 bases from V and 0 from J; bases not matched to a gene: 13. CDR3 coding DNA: TGTGCCAGTAGTTCGAGACTAGCGGGACTACCTCCTAGCACAGATACGCAGTATTTT. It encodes CASSSRLAGLPPSTDTQYF.

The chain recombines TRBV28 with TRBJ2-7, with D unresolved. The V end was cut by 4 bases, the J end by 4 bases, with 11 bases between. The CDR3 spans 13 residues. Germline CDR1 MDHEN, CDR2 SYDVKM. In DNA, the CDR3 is TGTGCCAGCAGTTCCGAGGTTTGGTACGAGCAGTACTTC. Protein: CASSSEVWYEQYF. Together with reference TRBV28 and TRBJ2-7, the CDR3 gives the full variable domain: DVKVTQSSRYLVKRTGEKVFLECVQDMDHENMFWYRQDPGLGLRLIYFSYDVKMKEKGDIPEGYSVSREKKERFSLILESASTNQTSMYLCASSSEVWYEQYFGPGTRLTVT.

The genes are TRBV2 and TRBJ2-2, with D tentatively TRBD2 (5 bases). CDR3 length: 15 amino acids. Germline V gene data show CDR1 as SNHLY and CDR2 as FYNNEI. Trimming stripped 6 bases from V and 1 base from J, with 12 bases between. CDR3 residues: CASSERRQNTGELFF. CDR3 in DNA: TGTGCCAGCAGCGAGCGGAGGCAGAACACCGGGGAGCTGTTTTTT.

The CDR3 protein is CASSLEPAVEQFF. The DNA of the CDR3 is TGTGCCAGCAGCCTGGAGCCAGCCGTGGAGCAGTTCTTC. This chain uses TRBV2 with TRBJ2-1, with D unclear. V dropped 6 bases and J dropped 10 bases, with 16 bases sitting between them. The CDR3 is 13 amino acids. The germline CDR1 and CDR2 sequences are SNHLY and FYNNEI.

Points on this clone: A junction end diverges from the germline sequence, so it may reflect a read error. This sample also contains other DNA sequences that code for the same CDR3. The CDR3 nucleotides read TGTGCCAGCAGTGAAGCGGCAGGGGGCGGCACTGAAGCCTTCTTT. It encodes CASSEAAGGGTEAFF. The chain has TRBV6-1 and TRBJ1-1; 8 bases line up with TRBD1. CDR1 is MNHNS, CDR2 SASEGT, per germline. This CDR3 is built from 15 residues.

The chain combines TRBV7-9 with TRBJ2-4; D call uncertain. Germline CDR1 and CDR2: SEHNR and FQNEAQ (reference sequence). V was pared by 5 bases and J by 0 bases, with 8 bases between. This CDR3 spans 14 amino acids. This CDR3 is CASSLSLAKNIQYF. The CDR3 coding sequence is TGTGCCAGCAGCCTAAGTTTAGCCAAAAACATTCAGTACTTC.

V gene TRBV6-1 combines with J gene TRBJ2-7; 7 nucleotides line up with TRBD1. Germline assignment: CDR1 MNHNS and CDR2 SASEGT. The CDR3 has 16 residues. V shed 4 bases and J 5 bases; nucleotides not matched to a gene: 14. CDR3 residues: CASSVNRGRALNEQYF. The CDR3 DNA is TGTGCCAGCAGTGTAAACAGGGGTCGGGCACTTAACGAGCAGTACTTC.

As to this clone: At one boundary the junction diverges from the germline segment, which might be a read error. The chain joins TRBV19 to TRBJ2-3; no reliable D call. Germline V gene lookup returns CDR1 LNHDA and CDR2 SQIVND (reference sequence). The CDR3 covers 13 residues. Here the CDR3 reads CASSIGVADTQYF. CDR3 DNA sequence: TGTGCCAGTAGTATAGGTGTGGCAGATACACAGTATTTT.

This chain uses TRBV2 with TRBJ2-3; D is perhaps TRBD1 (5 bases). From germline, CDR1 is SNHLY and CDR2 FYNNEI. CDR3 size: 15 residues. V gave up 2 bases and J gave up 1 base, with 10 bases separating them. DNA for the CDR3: TGTGCCAGCAGTGAATCCAGGGCGGGCACAGATACGCAGTATTTT. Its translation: CASSESRAGTDTQYF. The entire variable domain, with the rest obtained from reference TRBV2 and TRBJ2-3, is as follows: EPEVTQTPSHQVTQMGQEVILRCVPISNHLYFYWYRQILGQKVEFLVSFYNNEISEKSEIFDDQFSVERPDGSNFTLKIRSTKLEDSAMYFCASSESRAGTDTQYFGPGTRLTVL.